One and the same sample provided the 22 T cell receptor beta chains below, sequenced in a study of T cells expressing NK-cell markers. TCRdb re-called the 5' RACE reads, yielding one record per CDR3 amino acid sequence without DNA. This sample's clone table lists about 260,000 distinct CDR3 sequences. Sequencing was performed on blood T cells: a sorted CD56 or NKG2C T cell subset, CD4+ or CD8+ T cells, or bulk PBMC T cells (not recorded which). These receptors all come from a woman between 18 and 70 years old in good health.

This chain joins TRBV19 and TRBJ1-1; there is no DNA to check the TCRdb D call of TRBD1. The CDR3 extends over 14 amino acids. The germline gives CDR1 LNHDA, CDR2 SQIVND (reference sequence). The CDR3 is CASSHTGVATEAFF. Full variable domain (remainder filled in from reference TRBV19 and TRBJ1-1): DGGITQSPKYLFRKEGQNVTLSCEQNLNHDAMYWYRQDPGQGLRLIYYSQIVNDFQKGDIAEGYSVSREKKESFPLTVTSAQKNPTAFYLCASSHTGVATEAFFGQGTRLTVV.

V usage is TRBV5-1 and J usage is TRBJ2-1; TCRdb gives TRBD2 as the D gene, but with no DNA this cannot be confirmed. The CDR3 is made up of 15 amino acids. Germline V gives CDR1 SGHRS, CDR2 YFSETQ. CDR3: CASSFGTSGSDEQFF. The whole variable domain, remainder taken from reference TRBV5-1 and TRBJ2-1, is KAGVTQTPRYLIKTRGQQVTLSCSPISGHRSVSWYQQTPGQGLQFLFEYFSETQRNKGNFPGRFSGRQFSNSRSEMNVSTLELGDSALYLCASSFGTSGSDEQFFGPGTRLTVL.

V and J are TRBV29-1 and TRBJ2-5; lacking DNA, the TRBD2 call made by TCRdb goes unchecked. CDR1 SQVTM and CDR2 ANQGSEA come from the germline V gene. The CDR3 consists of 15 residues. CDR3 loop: CSVAKGGTSQETQYF.

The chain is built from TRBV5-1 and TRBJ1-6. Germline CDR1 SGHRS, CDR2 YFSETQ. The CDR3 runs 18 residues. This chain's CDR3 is CASSLEGLQIQYNSPLHF.

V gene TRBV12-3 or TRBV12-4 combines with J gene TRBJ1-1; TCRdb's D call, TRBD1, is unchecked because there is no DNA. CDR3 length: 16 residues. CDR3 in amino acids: CASSLRGYGRNTEAFF.

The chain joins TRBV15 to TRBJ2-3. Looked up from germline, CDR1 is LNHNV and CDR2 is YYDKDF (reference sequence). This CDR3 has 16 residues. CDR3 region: CATSRGTGEDTDTQYF. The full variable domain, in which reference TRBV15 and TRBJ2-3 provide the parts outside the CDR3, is DAMVIQNPRYQVTQFGKPVTLSCSQTLNHNVMYWYQQKSSQAPKLLFHYYDKDFNNEADTPDNFQSRRPNTSFCFLDIRSPGLGDTAMYLCATSRGTGEDTDTQYFGPGTRLTVL.

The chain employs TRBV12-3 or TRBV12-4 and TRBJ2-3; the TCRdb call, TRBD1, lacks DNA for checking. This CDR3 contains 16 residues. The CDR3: CASGIRTGRSTDTQYF.

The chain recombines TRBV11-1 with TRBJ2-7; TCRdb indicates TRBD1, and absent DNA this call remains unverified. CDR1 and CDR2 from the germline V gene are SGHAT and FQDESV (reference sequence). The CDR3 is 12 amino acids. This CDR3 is CASSMGQYEQYF.

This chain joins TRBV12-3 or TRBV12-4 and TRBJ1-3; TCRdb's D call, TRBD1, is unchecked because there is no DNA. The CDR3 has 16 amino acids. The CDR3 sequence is CASSPDRGFAGNTIYF.

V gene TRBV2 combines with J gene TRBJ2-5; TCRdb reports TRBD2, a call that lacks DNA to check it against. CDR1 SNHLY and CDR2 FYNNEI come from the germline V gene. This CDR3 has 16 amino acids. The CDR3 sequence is CASSGVLAGFGETQYF.

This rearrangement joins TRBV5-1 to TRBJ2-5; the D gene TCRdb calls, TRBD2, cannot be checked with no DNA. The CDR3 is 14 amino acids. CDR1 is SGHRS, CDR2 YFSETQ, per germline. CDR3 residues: CASSLTSGEETQYF.

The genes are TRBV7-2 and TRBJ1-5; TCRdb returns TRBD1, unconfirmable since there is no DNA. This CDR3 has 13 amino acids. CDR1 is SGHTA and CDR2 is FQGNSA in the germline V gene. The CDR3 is CVSSRQYNQPQHF.

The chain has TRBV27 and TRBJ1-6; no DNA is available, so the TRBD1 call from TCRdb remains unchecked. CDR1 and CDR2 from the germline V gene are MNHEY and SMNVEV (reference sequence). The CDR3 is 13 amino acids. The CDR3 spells CASHGQGNSPLHF.

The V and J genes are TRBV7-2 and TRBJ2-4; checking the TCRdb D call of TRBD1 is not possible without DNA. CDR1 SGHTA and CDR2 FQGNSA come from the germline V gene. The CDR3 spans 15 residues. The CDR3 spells CASSFRAQAKNIQYF.

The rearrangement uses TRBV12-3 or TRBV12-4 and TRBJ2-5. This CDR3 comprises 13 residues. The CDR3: CASAAELGETQYF.

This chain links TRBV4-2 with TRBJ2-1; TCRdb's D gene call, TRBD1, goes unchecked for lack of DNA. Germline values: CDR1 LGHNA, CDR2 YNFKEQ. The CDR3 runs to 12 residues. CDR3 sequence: CASSTQGNEQFF.

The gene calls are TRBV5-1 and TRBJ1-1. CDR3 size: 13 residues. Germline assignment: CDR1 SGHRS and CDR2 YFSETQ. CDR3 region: CASSRIGNTEAFF.

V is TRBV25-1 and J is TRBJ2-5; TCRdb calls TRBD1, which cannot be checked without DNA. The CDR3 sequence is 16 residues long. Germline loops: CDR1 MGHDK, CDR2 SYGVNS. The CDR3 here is CASSEIPGSKLGTQYF.

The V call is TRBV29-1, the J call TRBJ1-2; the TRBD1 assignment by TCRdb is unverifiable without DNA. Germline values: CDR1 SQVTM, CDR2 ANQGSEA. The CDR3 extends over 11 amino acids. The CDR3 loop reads CSVEAGGGYTF.

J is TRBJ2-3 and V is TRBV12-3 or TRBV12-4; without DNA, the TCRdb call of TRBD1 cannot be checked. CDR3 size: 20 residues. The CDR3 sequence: CASSLVRGGLLRGPTDTQYF.

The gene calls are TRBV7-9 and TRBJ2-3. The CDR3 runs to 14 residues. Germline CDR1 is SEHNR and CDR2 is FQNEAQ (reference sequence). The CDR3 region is CASSERRYTDTQYF.

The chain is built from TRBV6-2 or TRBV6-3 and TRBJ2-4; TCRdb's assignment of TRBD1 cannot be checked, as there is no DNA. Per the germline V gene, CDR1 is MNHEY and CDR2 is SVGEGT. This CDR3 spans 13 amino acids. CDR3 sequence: CASNPTGANIQYF.